What follows are 5 T cell receptor beta chains derived from one specimen sequenced in a study of OX40 agonist ivuxolimab in advanced cancers. Here immunoSEQ multiplex PCR was the method, and the copy in TCRdb shows in-frame clones only, minus some. The data show roughly 34,000 clones, more than 80% seen once. The input for sequencing was CD4+ or CD8+ T cells sorted from blood, taken in a trial of the OX40 agonist ivuxolimab. These receptors were taken from an adult with an advanced solid tumor such as melanoma, head and neck, liver or kidney cancer.

The V and J genes are TRBV6-5 and TRBJ2-1, with TRBD2 matching 10 bases. The V gene's germline CDR1 is MNHEY and CDR2 SVGAGI. V dropped 6 bases and J dropped 9; count of bases not matched to a gene: 11. There are 15 residues in the CDR3. The CDR3 loop reads CASRLAAGGPSEQFF. CDR3 sequence (DNA): TGTGCCAGCAGACTCGCAGCGGGAGGGCCTAGTGAGCAGTTCTTC.

J is TRBJ1-2 and V is TRBV30; no firm D call. Trimming pared 0 bases from V and 7 bases from J, leaving 15 bases between. Looked up from germline, CDR1 is GTSNPN and CDR2 is SVGIG (reference sequence). The CDR3 is made up of 14 amino acids. For the CDR3, the DNA is TGTGCCTGGAGTGTGGGTATCGGGTTTGGTGGCTACACCTTC. This gives the protein CAWSVGIGFGGYTF.

V and J are TRBV9 and TRBJ1-4, with D possibly matching TRBD1 (5 bases). This CDR3 is 15 amino acids long. Germline CDR1 and CDR2: SGDLS and YYNGEE. V lost 2 bases, J lost 0 bases, and 8 bases lay in between. CDR3 residues: CASSVGGATNEKLFF. The CDR3 coding sequence is TGTGCCAGCAGCGTTGGGGGAGCAACTAATGAAAAACTGTTTTTT.

This chain uses TRBV19 with TRBJ1-2, with 8 nucleotides matching TRBD1. CDR3 size: 14 residues. The germline CDR1 and CDR2 sequences are LNHDA and SQIVND (reference sequence). The trim removed 4 bases at V and 7 bases at J, leaving 8 bases unmatched. The CDR3 DNA sequence: TGTGCCAGTAGTACCAACGGACAGGGAAGTGGCTACACCTTC. It yields the protein CASSTNGQGSGYTF.

The chain has TRBV6-5 and TRBJ2-7, with D maybe TRBD2 (5 bases). The V and J ends lost 2 bases and 4 bases respectively, with 15 bases between them. Germline loops: CDR1 MNHEY, CDR2 SVGAGI. The CDR3 is 15 amino acids. The chain's CDR3 is CASSYEGSSTYEQYF. The CDR3 coding sequence is TGTGCCAGCAGTTACGAGGGTAGTTCGACGTACGAGCAGTACTTC.